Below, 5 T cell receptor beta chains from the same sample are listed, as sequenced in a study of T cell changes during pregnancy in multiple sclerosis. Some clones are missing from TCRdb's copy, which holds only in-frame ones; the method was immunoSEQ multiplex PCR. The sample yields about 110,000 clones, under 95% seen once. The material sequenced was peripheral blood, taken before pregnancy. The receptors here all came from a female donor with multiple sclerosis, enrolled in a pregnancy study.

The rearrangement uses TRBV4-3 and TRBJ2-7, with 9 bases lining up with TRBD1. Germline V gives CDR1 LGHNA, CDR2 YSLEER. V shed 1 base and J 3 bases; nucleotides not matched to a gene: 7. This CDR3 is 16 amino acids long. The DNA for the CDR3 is TGCGCCAGCAGCCAAGCCTGGGGACAGGGATTCTACGAGCAGTACTTC. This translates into CASSQAWGQGFYEQYF.

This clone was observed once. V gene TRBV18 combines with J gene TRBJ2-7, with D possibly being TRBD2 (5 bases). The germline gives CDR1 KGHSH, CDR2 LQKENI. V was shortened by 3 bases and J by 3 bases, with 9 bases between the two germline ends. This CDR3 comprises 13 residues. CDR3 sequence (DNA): TGTGCCAGCTCACCTTCACGGGACTACGAGCAGTACTTC. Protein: CASSPSRDYEQYF.

The CDR3 coding sequence is TGTGCCAGCAGCAAAGGGGCCAGATCCTACGAGCAGTACTTC. It translates to CASSKGARSYEQYF. The chain links TRBV21-1 to TRBJ2-7; the DNA was not used to check the table's D call, TRBD1. TRBV21-1 is given as a pseudogene. CDR3 length: 14 amino acids.

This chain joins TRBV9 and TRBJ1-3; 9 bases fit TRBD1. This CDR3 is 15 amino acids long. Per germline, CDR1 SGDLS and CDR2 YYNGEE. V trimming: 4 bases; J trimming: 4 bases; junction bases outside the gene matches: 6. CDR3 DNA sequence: TGTGCCAGCAGCCTGGACAGGGGCGACGGAAACACCATATATTTT. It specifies CASSLDRGDGNTIYF.

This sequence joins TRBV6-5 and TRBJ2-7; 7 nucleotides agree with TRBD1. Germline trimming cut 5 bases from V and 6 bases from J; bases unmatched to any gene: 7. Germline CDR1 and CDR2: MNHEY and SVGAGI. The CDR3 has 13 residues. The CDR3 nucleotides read TGTGCCAGCAGTGAGTTTAGGACAGGCGAGCAGTACTTC. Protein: CASSEFRTGEQYF.